Below, 25 T cell receptor beta chains from the same sample are listed, as sequenced in a study of cytotoxic CD8 clonotypes in ibrutinib-treated CLL. Measured with immunoSEQ multiplex PCR; TCRdb has only the in-frame clones, and not every one. The sample has some 23,000 clones; 55% to 70% are singletons. Sequencing used PBMCs, obtained at disease progression, from a patient treated with ibrutinib. The receptors come from a human donor with chronic lymphocytic leukemia.

The V call is TRBV29-1, the J call TRBJ2-5, with D possibly TRBD1 on 6 matching bases. This CDR3 is built from 15 residues. V was trimmed by 4 bases and J by 1 base, leaving 16 bases between them. Germline CDR1 is SQVTM and CDR2 is ANQGSEA. Here the CDR3 reads CSVGGQGLIQETQYF. The CDR3 nucleotides read TGCAGCGTTGGGGGGCAGGGGCTAATCCAAGAGACCCAGTACTTC.

This clone was picked up one time. J is TRBJ2-3 and V is TRBV4-3, with a possible D match to TRBD2 (6 bases). The CDR3 has 14 residues. The V gene's germline CDR1 is LGHNA and CDR2 YSLEER. With 4 bases removed from V and 1 base from J, the gap between germline ends came to 9 bases. The CDR3 region has the DNA TGCGCCAGCAGCCCCGGGGGTGGCACAGATACGCAGTATTTT. It codes for CASSPGGGTDTQYF.

The V call is TRBV14, the J call TRBJ2-7, with a weak D call TRBD1 (6 bases). Per the germline V gene, CDR1 is SGHDN and CDR2 is FVKESK. The germline V and J ends were trimmed by 2 bases and 2 bases, with 7 bases remaining between them. This CDR3 is built from 13 residues. CDR3 sequence reads: CASSQQGPYEQYF. The CDR3 DNA follows: TGTGCCAGCAGCCAACAGGGGCCCTACGAGCAGTACTTC.

This clone has more than one count but fewer than ten. The rearrangement links TRBV27 to TRBJ2-3; D gene uncertain. V was pared by 2 bases and J by 4 bases, with 16 bases between. CDR3 size: 16 residues. Germline values: CDR1 MNHEY, CDR2 SMNVEV (reference sequence). The CDR3 nucleotides read TGTGCCAGCAGTTTAGGTAGCCCCGCTGTCCCAGATACGCAGTATTTT. Residues: CASSLGSPAVPDTQYF.

This clone was counted a few times. This rearrangement joins TRBV4-2 to TRBJ2-7, with TRBD2 matching over 14 bases. Germline assignment: CDR1 LGHNA and CDR2 YNFKEQ. The CDR3 sequence is 16 residues long. The V gene end was trimmed by 3 bases and the J gene end by 1 base; junction bases not matched to a gene: 2. The CDR3 bases are TGTGCCAGCAGCCAGGGACTAGCGGGAGATTCCTACGAGCAGTACTTC. Protein product: CASSQGLAGDSYEQYF.

The V call is TRBV19, the J call TRBJ2-7; weak D call: TRBD1 (6 bases). This CDR3 is 15 amino acids long. The V gene's germline CDR1 is LNHDA and CDR2 SQIVND (reference sequence). V was shortened by 4 bases and J by 1 base, with 14 bases between the two germline ends. The CDR3 spells CASSRYRDTSYEQYF. DNA for the CDR3: TGTGCCAGTAGTAGGTACCGGGACACTTCCTACGAGCAGTACTTC.

The rearrangement joins TRBV5-1 to TRBJ2-6; D gene ambiguous. Germline CDR1 reads SGHRS; CDR2 reads YFSETQ. Trimming removed 6 bases at V and 1 base at J, with 8 bases between. CDR3 size: 14 residues. Here the CDR3 DNA reads TGCGCCAGCATGGCGGCTTCTGGGGCCAACGTCCTGACTTTC. Translation: CASMAASGANVLTF.

The chain links TRBV6-5 to TRBJ1-1, with D maybe TRBD1 (6 bases). The CDR3 has 15 amino acids. CDR1 and CDR2 from the germline V gene are MNHEY and SVGAGI. V lost 6 bases and J lost 2, with 16 bases in between. CDR3 loop: CASRSGTPPNTEAFF. CDR3 nucleotide sequence: TGTGCCAGCAGATCCGGGACACCCCCTAACACTGAAGCTTTCTTT.

V and J are TRBV9 and TRBJ2-5, with TRBD2 identical over 12 bases. Germline trimming cut 0 bases from V and 4 bases from J; bases unmatched to any gene: 10. CDR1 SGDLS and CDR2 YYNGEE come from the germline V gene. This CDR3 contains 18 residues. As DNA, the CDR3 is TGTGCCAGCAGCGTAGGTTCTAGCGGGGGGGCTGGAAGAGAGACCCAGTACTTC. Amino acids: CASSVGSSGGAGRETQYF. Full variable domain (outside the CDR3, taken from reference TRBV9 and TRBJ2-5): DSGVTQTPKHLITATGQRVTLRCSPRSGDLSVYWYQQSLDQGLQFLIQYYNGEERAKGNILERFSAQQFPDLHSELNLSSLELGDSALYFCASSVGSSGGAGRETQYFGPGTRLLVL.

This clone was seen more than once but under ten times. V usage is TRBV16 and J usage is TRBJ2-7, with TRBD1 matching over 7 bases. The V segment lost 2 bases and the J segment 5 bases; nucleotides outside the gene matches: 6. The CDR3 has 14 residues. Per germline, CDR1 KGHSY and CDR2 FQNENV. The CDR3 region is CASSQATGINEQYF. The CDR3 coding sequence is TGTGCCAGCAGCCAAGCGACAGGGATCAACGAGCAGTACTTC.

The V call is TRBV7-8, the J call TRBJ1-4; 9 nucleotides match TRBD1. Trimming took 6 bases from V and 6 from J; bases not matched to a gene: 2. The CDR3 is 13 amino acids. The germline CDR1 and CDR2 sequences are SGHVS and FQNEAQ. The CDR3 spells CASRRTGDEKLFF. The DNA for the CDR3 is TGTGCCAGCAGAAGGACAGGGGATGAAAAACTGTTTTTT.

The chain combines TRBV19 with TRBJ1-5; TRBD1 matches at 11 bases. The germline V gene has CDR1 LNHDA and CDR2 SQIVND (reference sequence). V lost 5 bases to trimming and J lost 3 bases; unmatched junction nucleotides: 6. The length of the CDR3 is 16 residues. The CDR3 sequence is CASSSGQGAVNQPQHF. The CDR3 nucleotides read TGTGCCAGTAGTTCAGGACAGGGGGCCGTCAATCAGCCCCAGCATTTT.

The V call is TRBV5-6, the J call TRBJ1-4, with a weak D call TRBD1 (5 bases). CDR1 and CDR2 from the germline V gene are SGHDT and YYEEEE. V lost 2 bases and J lost 8, with 10 bases in between. CDR3 length: 13 amino acids. CDR3: CASSLMGDEKLFF. CDR3 in DNA: TGTGCCAGCAGCTTAATGGGGGACGAAAAACTGTTTTTT.

The rearrangement uses TRBV11-2 and TRBJ1-6; the D is unclear. V gave up 4 bases and J gave up 6 bases, with 1 base separating them. CDR3 length: 11 amino acids. The germline gives CDR1 SGHAT, CDR2 FQNNGV. The CDR3 loop reads CASSSNSPLHF. The CDR3 DNA follows: TGTGCCAGCAGCTCTAATTCACCCCTCCACTTT.

The chain is built from TRBV29-1 and TRBJ1-4; weak D call: TRBD1 (5 bases). The CDR3 sequence is 12 residues long. V was pared by 3 bases and J by 10 bases, with 12 bases between. Germline CDR1 and CDR2: SQVTM and ANQGSEA. CDR3 in amino acids: CSVESEGRKLFF. The CDR3 DNA follows: TGCAGCGTTGAGTCAGAGGGGCGAAAACTGTTTTTT.

The genes are TRBV29-1 and TRBJ1-1, with TRBD1 identical over 9 bases. Germline V lookup: CDR1 SQVTM, CDR2 ANQGSEA. This CDR3 region has 14 residues. Trimming removed 7 bases from V and 4 bases from J; junction bases left unmatched: 10. This CDR3 reads CSAGRQGGGTEAFF. The CDR3 DNA sequence: TGCAGCGCTGGAAGACAGGGGGGTGGCACTGAAGCTTTCTTT.

The table lists this clone with a few counts. The V and J genes are TRBV5-6 and TRBJ1-3; tentatively, D is TRBD1 (5 bases). This CDR3 has 11 residues. Trimming pared 4 bases from V and 8 bases from J, leaving 7 bases between. Looked up from germline, CDR1 is SGHDT and CDR2 is YYEEEE. The CDR3 reads CASSKGDTIYF. In DNA, the CDR3 is TGTGCCAGCAGCAAAGGGGACACCATATATTTT.

This clone was seen repeatedly, ten times or more. The CDR3 DNA reads TGTGCCAGCAGCTTACGGGCAGGCCGCGATTCACCCCTCCACTTT. Protein product: CASSLRAGRDSPLHF. This sequence joins TRBV11-3 and TRBJ1-6; D is undetermined. This CDR3 has 15 amino acids. CDR1 is SGHNT and CDR2 is YENEEA in the germline V gene. Trimming left V 2 bases short and J 8 bases short, with 13 bases between.

This clone appeared a few times. This chain joins TRBV2 and TRBJ1-2; a possible D gene is TRBD1 (6 bases). V dropped 8 bases and J dropped 7 bases, with 20 bases sitting between them. The CDR3 length is 14 residues. Germline CDR1 and CDR2: SNHLY and FYNNEI. The DNA of the CDR3 is TGTGCCAGCCGACTCATGTGGCAGGGGTCTGGCTACACCTTC. This gives the protein CASRLMWQGSGYTF. The variable domain in full, completed from reference TRBV2 and TRBJ1-2, reads EPEVTQTPSHQVTQMGQEVILRCVPISNHLYFYWYRQILGQKVEFLVSFYNNEISEKSEIFDDQFSVERPDGSNFTLKIRSTKLEDSAMYFCASRLMWQGSGYTFGSGTRLTVV.

In this sample, this clone turned up a few times. The V call is TRBV15, the J call TRBJ1-4, with D possibly being TRBD1 (5 bases). The CDR3 has 18 amino acids. Germline V gene data show CDR1 as LNHNV and CDR2 as YYDKDF (reference sequence). The V gene lost 1 base and the J gene lost 0 bases, with 15 bases spanning the gap. The CDR3 DNA is TGTGCCACCAGCAGAGCCCGACAGTTACTTTCAACTAATGAAAAACTGTTTTTT. Its translation: CATSRARQLLSTNEKLFF. Drawing the rest from reference TRBV15 and TRBJ1-4, the complete variable domain is DAMVIQNPRYQVTQFGKPVTLSCSQTLNHNVMYWYQQKSSQAPKLLFHYYDKDFNNEADTPDNFQSRRPNTSFCFLDIRSPGLGDTAMYLCATSRARQLLSTNEKLFFGSGTQLSVL.

The rearrangement links TRBV27 to TRBJ1-2; 9 bases agree with TRBD1. Germline assignment: CDR1 MNHEY and CDR2 SMNVEV (reference sequence). Trimming at V came to 3 bases and at J to 5 bases, leaving 4 bases not matched to a gene. The length of the CDR3 is 14 residues. CDR3 nucleotides: TGTGCCAGCAGTTTGGGACAGGGAAAGTATGGCTACACCTTC. Translation gives CASSLGQGKYGYTF.

J is TRBJ1-1 and V is TRBV29-1; D unclear. This CDR3 comprises 16 residues. Germline CDR1 is SQVTM and CDR2 is ANQGSEA. Trimming removed 7 bases at V and 2 bases at J, with 23 bases between. DNA of the CDR3: TGCAGCGCATCCGGGCACATCCCAAAAAAAAACACTGAAGCTTTCTTT. This gives the protein CSASGHIPKKNTEAFF.

J is TRBJ2-5 and V is TRBV29-1; tentative D call: TRBD2 (7 bases). This CDR3 has 16 residues. CDR1 and CDR2 from the germline V gene are SQVTM and ANQGSEA. V gave up 1 base and J gave up 4 bases, with 19 bases separating them. This CDR3 reads CSVEVRRGGARETQYF. In nucleotides, the CDR3 is TGCAGCGTTGAAGTCAGGAGGGGGGGGGCCCGAGAGACCCAGTACTTC. The whole variable domain, remainder taken from reference TRBV29-1 and TRBJ2-5, is SAVISQKPSRDICQRGTSLTIQCQVDSQVTMMFWYRQQPGQSLTLIATANQGSEATYESGFVIDKFPISRPNLTFSTLTVSNMSPEDSSIYLCSVEVRRGGARETQYFGPGTRLLVL.

This clone was seen only a few times. The V gene is TRBV7-8, the J gene TRBJ1-1; 7 bases align to TRBD1. Germline trimming cut 5 bases from V and 3 bases from J; bases unmatched to any gene: 3. The length of the CDR3 is 13 residues. Germline V gene data show CDR1 as SGHVS and CDR2 as FQNEAQ. CDR3 loop: CASSLDRDTEAFF. CDR3 in DNA: TGTGCCAGCAGCCTCGACAGGGACACTGAAGCTTTCTTT.

There are a few counts of this clone. The chain recombines TRBV6-8 with TRBJ2-5; D gene ambiguous. V lost 0 bases to trimming and J lost 5 bases, with 7 bases between them. The CDR3 has 13 residues. Germline-derived CDR1 and CDR2 are MNHGY and SAAAGT. This CDR3 is CASSYSLAETQYF. The CDR3, as DNA: TGTGCCAGCAGTTACTCCCTTGCGGAGACCCAGTACTTC.